This TCR beta chain is from a study of cytomegalovirus exposure and HLA in healthy donors. Study results and caveats: Earlier findings revealed that most TCR beta V segments proved productive either about 87% or about 30% of the time. Some TCR beta chains (roughly 150 of them) were listed as cytomegalovirus-associated.

The CDR3 covers 12 residues. Trimming took off 4 bases at V and 3 bases at J, with 7 bases between the two ends. Looked up from germline, CDR1 is GTSNPN and CDR2 is SVGIG (reference sequence). This clone was detected only once. Its antigen is as yet unknown. Primers: 60 Vbeta forward and 13 Jbeta reverse. Profiled with immunoSEQ multiplex PCR; TCRdb holds only in-frame clones, not every one. This sample has roughly 140,000 clones, with around 72% found just once. The sample was PBMCs. The receptor was derived from a human donor in good health. The chain uses TRBV30 and TRBJ1-5, with a possible D match to TRBD1 (6 bases). The CDR3 loop reads CAWTGVNQPQHF. As DNA, the CDR3 is TGTGCCTGGACAGGGGTCAATCAGCCCCAGCATTTT.